This entry concerns a single T cell receptor (beta chain). Relative to the germline gene, one junction end is altered; a read error may explain this. TCRdb reprocessed the reads via MiXCR and lists one record per CDR3 protein. The data show some 600,000 distinct CDR3 sequences, approximately 24% seen once. The data originate from a study of T cell repertoires in cytomegalovirus infection. The germline CDR1 and CDR2 sequences are MNHEY and SMNVEV (reference sequence). The CDR3 has 17 amino acids. The sequence came from a human donor in good health (CMV status not recorded). Some clones in this sample may be carry-over from other donors' samples. The sample comprised CD8+ T cells from PBMCs. The chain joins TRBV27 to TRBJ2-3, with 8 bases matching TRBD2. DNA of the CDR3: TGTGCCAACAGTACCTACAGAGCGGGGGCCATCACAGATACGCAGTATTTT. Protein sequence: CANSTYRAGAITDTQYF.